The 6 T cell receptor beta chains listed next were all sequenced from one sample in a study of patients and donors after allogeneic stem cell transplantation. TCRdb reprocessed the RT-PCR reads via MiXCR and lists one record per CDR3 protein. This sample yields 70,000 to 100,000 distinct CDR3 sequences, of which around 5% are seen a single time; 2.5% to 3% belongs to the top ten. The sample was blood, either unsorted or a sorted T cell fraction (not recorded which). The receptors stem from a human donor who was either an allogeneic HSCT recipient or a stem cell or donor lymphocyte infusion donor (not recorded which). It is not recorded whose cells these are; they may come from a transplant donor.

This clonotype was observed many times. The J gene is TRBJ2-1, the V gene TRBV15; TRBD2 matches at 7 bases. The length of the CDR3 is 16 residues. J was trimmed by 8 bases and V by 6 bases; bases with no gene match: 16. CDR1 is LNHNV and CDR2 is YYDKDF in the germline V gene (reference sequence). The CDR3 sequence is CATRAPGRGITYEQFF. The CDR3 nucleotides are TGTGCCACCAGGGCCCCAGGGCGGGGGATCACCTATGAGCAGTTCTTC.

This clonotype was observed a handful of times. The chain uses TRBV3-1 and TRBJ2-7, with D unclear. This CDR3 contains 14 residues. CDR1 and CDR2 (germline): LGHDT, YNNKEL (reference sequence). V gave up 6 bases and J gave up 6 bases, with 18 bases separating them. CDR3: CASSGAATRGEQYF. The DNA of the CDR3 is TGTGCCAGCAGTGGCGCGGCTACCCGAGGCGAGCAGTACTTC.

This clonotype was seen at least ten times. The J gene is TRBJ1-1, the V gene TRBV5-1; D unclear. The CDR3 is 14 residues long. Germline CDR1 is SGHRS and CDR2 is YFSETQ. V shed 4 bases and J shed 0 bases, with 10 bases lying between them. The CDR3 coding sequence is TGCGCCAGCAGCCGCTTGACTGTGAACACTGAAGCTTTCTTT. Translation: CASSRLTVNTEAFF.

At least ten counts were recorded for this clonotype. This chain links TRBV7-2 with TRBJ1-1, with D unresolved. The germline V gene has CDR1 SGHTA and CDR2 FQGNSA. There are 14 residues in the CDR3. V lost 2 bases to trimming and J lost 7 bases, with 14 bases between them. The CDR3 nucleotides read TGTGCCAGCAGCTTAATGGGAGGTCCCGGTGAAGCTTTCTTT. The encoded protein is CASSLMGGPGEAFF.

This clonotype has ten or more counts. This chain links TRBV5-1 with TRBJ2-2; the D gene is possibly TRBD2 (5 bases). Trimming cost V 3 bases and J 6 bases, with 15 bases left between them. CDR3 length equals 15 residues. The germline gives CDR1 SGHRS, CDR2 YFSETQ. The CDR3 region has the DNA TGCGCCAGCAGCTCCACACTTCAGGAGGCCGGGGAGCTGTTTTTT. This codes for CASSSTLQEAGELFF.

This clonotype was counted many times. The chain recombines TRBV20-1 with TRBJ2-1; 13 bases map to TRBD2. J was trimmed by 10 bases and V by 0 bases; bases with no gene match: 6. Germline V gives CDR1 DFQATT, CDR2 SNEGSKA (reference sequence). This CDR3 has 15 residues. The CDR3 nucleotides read TGCAGTGCTAGAGATTCGACTAGCGGGAGGAGAGAGCAGTTCTTC. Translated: CSARDSTSGRREQFF.